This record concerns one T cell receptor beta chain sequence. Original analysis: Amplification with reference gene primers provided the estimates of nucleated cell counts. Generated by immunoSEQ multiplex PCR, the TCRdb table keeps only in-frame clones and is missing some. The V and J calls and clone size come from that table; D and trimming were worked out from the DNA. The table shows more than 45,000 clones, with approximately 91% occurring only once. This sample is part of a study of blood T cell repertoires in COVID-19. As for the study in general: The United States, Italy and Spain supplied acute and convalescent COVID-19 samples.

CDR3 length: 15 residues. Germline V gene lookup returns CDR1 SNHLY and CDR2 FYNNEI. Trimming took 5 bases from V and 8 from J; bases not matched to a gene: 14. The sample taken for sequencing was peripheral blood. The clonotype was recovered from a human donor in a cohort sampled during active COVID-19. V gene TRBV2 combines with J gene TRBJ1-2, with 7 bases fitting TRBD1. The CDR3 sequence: CASSYASGQVGGYTF. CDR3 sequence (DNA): TGTGCCAGCAGTTATGCTTCAGGACAGGTTGGAGGCTACACCTTC.